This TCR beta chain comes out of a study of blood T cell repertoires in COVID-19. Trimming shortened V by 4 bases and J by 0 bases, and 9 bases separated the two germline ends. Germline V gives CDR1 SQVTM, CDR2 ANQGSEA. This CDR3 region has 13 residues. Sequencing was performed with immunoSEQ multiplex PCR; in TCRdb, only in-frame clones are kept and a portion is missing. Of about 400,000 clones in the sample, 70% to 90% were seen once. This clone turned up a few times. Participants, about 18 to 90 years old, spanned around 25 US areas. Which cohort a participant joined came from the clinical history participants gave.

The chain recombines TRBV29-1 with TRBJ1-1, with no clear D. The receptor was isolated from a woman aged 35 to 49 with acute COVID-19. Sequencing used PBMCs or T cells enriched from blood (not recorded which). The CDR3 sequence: CSVGQSLNTEAFF. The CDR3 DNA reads TGCAGCGTTGGCCAGTCCCTGAACACTGAAGCTTTCTTT.